This passage covers 6 T cell receptor beta chains from one sample sequenced in a study of T cell responses to AZD1222 COVID-19 vaccine. Assay: immunoSEQ multiplex PCR; the TCRdb copy retains only in-frame clones and omits some. The sample shows 150,000 to 250,000 clones, roughly 90% of them seen only once. Here the sequenced sample was peripheral blood, taken 28 days after the second AZD1222 dose. Receptors originate from an adult who received the AZD1222 COVID-19 vaccine.

J is TRBJ1-5 and V is TRBV7-7, with a possible D match to TRBD1 (6 bases). The CDR3 extends over 16 amino acids. The germline gives CDR1 SSHAT, CDR2 FNYEAQ (reference sequence). The CDR3 region has the DNA TGTGCTAGCGTCGGGGGGGCTACCCATAGCAATCAGCCCCAGCATTTT. Its protein is CASVGGATHSNQPQHF.

CDR3 amino acids: CASSEFGGGGYNEQFF. Here the CDR3 DNA reads TGTGCCAGCAGTGAATTTGGAGGGGGCGGGTACAATGAGCAGTTCTTC. The chain employs TRBV6-1 and TRBJ2-1, with a possible D match to TRBD1 (7 bases). With 2 bases removed from V and 4 bases from J, the gap between germline ends came to 15 bases. CDR1 MNHNS and CDR2 SASEGT come from the germline V gene. This CDR3 region has 16 residues.

This chain uses TRBV5-4 with TRBJ2-2; 12 bases agree with TRBD2. The CDR3 contains 19 residues. V dropped 3 bases and J dropped 5; count of bases not matched to a gene: 14. The germline V gene encodes CDR1 SGHNT and CDR2 YYREEE (reference sequence). The chain's CDR3 is CASSSGVTSGRVGTGELFF. CDR3 sequence (DNA): TGTGCCAGCAGCTCGGGTGTGACTAGCGGGAGAGTGGGGACCGGGGAGCTGTTTTTT.

The chain is built from TRBV30 and TRBJ2-7, with a tentative D call TRBD1 (6 bases). CDR3 length equals 11 residues. Looked up from germline, CDR1 is GTSNPN and CDR2 is SVGIG (reference sequence). Between the trimmed V and J ends, which lost 7 bases and 2 bases, there was a span of 9 bases. CDR3 DNA: TGTGCCTCGGACAGCACCTACGAGCAGTACTTC. Its translation is CASDSTYEQYF.

The chain is built from TRBV9 and TRBJ1-2, with D perhaps matching TRBD1 (5 bases). The CDR3 totals 15 residues. V was shortened by 1 base and J by 8 bases, with 18 bases between the two germline ends. CDR1 is SGDLS, CDR2 YYNGEE, per germline. The CDR3 region has the DNA TGTGCCAGCAGCGTAAGGAACGGGGGAGGTGGAGGCTACACCTTC. It encodes CASSVRNGGGGGYTF. Full variable domain (missing parts from reference TRBV9 and TRBJ1-2): DSGVTQTPKHLITATGQRVTLRCSPRSGDLSVYWYQQSLDQGLQFLIQYYNGEERAKGNILERFSAQQFPDLHSELNLSSLELGDSALYFCASSVRNGGGGGYTFGSGTRLTVV.

This clone was detected only once. J is TRBJ1-2 and V is TRBV24-1; 7 bases agree with TRBD1. There are 18 residues in the CDR3. CDR1 is KGHDR and CDR2 is SFDVKD in the germline V gene. V dropped 5 bases and J dropped 4; count of bases not matched to a gene: 18. CDR3 DNA: TGTGCCACCAGTGGTCCAGACAGGGACGGCGCTCGTAGCTATGGCTACACCTTC. This encodes CATSGPDRDGARSYGYTF.